This T cell receptor beta chain came from a study of Graves' ophthalmopathy and Graves' hyperthyroidism. The wider study: At the time of initial diagnosis and before any treatment, peripheral blood was collected. Overall study results and limits: In blood, most expanded thyroid clonotypes above 0.001 frequency were also detected. Separation of ophthalmopathy from stable hyperthyroidism was achieved by a 13-signature model, at about 89% sensitivity and roughly 77% specificity.

Worth noting for this clonotype: The antigen remains unidentified.

This CDR3 is 14 amino acids long. The junction had 8 bases not matched to a gene; V was cut back by 5 bases and J by 5 bases. The germline CDR1 and CDR2 sequences are MNHNY and SVGAGI (reference sequence). Amplified material comprised TCR beta CDR3 regions derived from RNA transcripts. HTBI-primed first-round RT-PCR preceded second-round multiplex PCR. Each CDR3 protein is one row after TCRdb ran MiXCR on the multiplex PCR reads. Of more than 550,000 distinct CDR3 sequences listed, about two fifths are singletons. Clinicians made diagnoses from clinical symptoms, serum thyroxine, TRAb, thyroid ultrasound and orbital computed tomography.

The J gene is TRBJ2-5, the V gene TRBV6-6, with 7 nucleotides matching TRBD1. The sequencing sample was made of peripheral blood. This sequence was found in an adult man with Graves' ophthalmopathy. CDR3 sequence: CASSDFQGVETQYF. CDR3 DNA: TGTGCCAGCAGTGACTTTCAGGGGGTCGAGACCCAGTACTTC.